The T cell receptor (beta chain) described here comes from a study of blood T cell repertoires in COVID-19. Study in general: Samples representing acute and convalescent COVID-19 were sourced from the United States, Italy and Spain. The cDNA or gDNA used as material had been derived from T cells, B-cell-depleted T cells, or PBMCs.

The CDR3 length is 15 residues. V lost 5 bases to trimming and J lost 1 base; unmatched junction nucleotides: 2. CDR1 and CDR2 from the germline V gene are MDHEN and SYDVKM. As handled by the study authors: Scientists estimated how many nucleated cells there were by amplifying reference gene primers. Here immunoSEQ multiplex PCR was the method, and the copy in TCRdb shows in-frame clones only, minus some. V and J calls and clone size are those listed in that table; D and trimming were worked out from the DNA. The sample carries fewer than 70,000 clones, roughly 90% recorded once. The receptor was isolated from a human donor in a cohort sampled during active COVID-19. Material: peripheral blood. V usage is TRBV28 and J usage is TRBJ1-5, with TRBD1 matching 10 bases. CDR3 residues: CASSRDRGSNQPQHF. The DNA of the CDR3 is TGTGCCAGCAGTCGGGACAGGGGAAGCAATCAGCCCCAGCATTTT.